Listed below are T cell receptor beta chains from one sample, sequenced in a study of CD8+ T cells in alopecia areata. Clones were read by immunoSEQ multiplex PCR, and TCRdb kept only the in-frame ones, dropping some. Seen here are some 150,000 clones, roughly four fifths observed once, and the top ten hold 25%. This material consisted of CD8+ T cells sorted from blood, taken at week 4, from a patient treated with tofacitinib. The receptor set was obtained from a human donor with alopecia areata. Both conserved end residues are trimmed from each CDR3. D genes are given only for firm matches.

TRBV5-1,NA,ASSLQGGSYEQY
TRBV13,TRBD1,ASSPGTEINYGYT
TRBV27,NA,ASSLGARDEQY
TRBV19,NA,ASSPLAFLLF
TRBV7-8,NA,ASSSDSLEQY
TRBV13,TRBD2,ASSFTPGLARQETQY
TRBV23-1,TRBD2,ASSHRLAGGRDEQF
TRBV2,TRBD1,ASSTGGLNSPLH
TRBV7-9,NA,ASSSQPRGTGELF
TRBV4-1,TRBD1,ASSQDPTTGGPGYT
TRBV2,NA,ASIGRAAEQY
TRBV7-2,TRBD2,ASSLTGGDYYEQF
TRBV29-1,NA,SVPAGFPVDTQY
TRBV4-3,NA,ASSPSDSGGYEQY
TRBV18,NA,ASKSGTPSYNEQF
TRBV29-1,TRBD1,SVMTGANTDTQY
TRBV7-8,NA,ASSLSLDFYEQY
TRBV2,NA,ASSGGDSNSQLF
TRBV13,NA,ASSPIGGKRDLQF
TRBV4-3,TRBD2,ASSLAGGRSDTQY
TRBV5-6,NA,ASNGKFPHNEQF
TRBV14,NA,ASSPDGPSGEQY
TRBV4-1,NA,ASSLGGGELF
TRBV6-5,NA,ASSGDLAKNIQY
TRBV19,NA,ASTTGIYGYT
TRBV27,TRBD1,ASRNRGQGNEQY
TRBV7-2,NA,ASRVAGGTYNEQF
TRBV7-2,NA,ASSLVLRGLYDEQY
TRBV14,NA,ASSQEVRVDTQY
TRBV2,NA,ASSEPRTVKNIQY
TRBV13,TRBD1,AGSLMGKGQGL
TRBV21-1,NA,YRGIGNQPQH
TRBV6-5,TRBD1,ASSYTGAVDEQY
TRBV7-9,TRBD1,ASSGTTGTDYGYT
TRBV7-9,NA,ASSYEGGQETQY
TRBV27,NA,ASSLGGGEQY
TRBV6-5,NA,ASSSPASRHPETQY